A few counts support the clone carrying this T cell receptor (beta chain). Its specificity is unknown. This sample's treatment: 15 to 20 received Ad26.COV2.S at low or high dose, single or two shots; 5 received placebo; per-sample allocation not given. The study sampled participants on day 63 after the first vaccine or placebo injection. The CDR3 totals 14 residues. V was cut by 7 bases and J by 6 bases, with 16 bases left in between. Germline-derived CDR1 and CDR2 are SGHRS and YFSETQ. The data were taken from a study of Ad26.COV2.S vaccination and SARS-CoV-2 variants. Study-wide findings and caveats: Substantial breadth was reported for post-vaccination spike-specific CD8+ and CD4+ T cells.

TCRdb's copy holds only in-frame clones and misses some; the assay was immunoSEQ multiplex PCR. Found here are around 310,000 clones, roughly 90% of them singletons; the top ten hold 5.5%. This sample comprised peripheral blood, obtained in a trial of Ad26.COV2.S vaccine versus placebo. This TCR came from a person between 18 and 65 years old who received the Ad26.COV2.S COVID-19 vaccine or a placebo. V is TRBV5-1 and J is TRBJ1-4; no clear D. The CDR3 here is CASSPGSGDEKLFF. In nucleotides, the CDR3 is TGCGCCAGCTCCCCGGGATCGGGAGATGAAAAACTGTTTTTT.